The sequence of this T cell receptor (beta chain) was determined in a study of CD8+ T cells in alopecia areata. General observations from the study: Normal skin contains resident alphabeta T cells, and these are also sequenced in scalp samples. On tofacitinib, scalp and blood still held many of the expanded lesional clones. The treated group had a single nonresponder, limiting CD8+ expansion-response conclusions. Scalp clonality and expanded CD8+ clones among the top 100 showed significant decreases with tofacitinib.

Remarks on this clone: Its specificity is not known.

Extracted RNA was reverse transcribed into cDNA, the sequencing template. The method was immunoSEQ multiplex PCR; TCRdb's version includes in-frame clones alone and lacks a portion of them. The top ten hold about 31% of the sample, which has more than 95,000 clones, 58% seen once. This CDR3 spans 14 amino acids. V was shortened by 7 bases and J by 5 bases, with 15 bases between the two germline ends. The germline V gene has CDR1 LNHDA and CDR2 SQIVND (reference sequence). Treatment specified: oral pan-JAK inhibitor, 5-10 mg twice daily. This chain links TRBV19 with TRBJ1-5, with D unresolved. Material: CD8+ T cells sorted from blood, obtained at week 4, from a patient treated with tofacitinib. The sequence was collected from a human donor with alopecia areata. The CDR3 bases are TGTGCCAGTAAAGGGCTCGAGGGCTATCAGCCCCAGCATTTT. This codes for CASKGLEGYQPQHF. Together with reference TRBV19 and TRBJ1-5, the CDR3 gives the full variable domain: DGGITQSPKYLFRKEGQNVTLSCEQNLNHDAMYWYRQDPGQGLRLIYYSQIVNDFQKGDIAEGYSVSREKKESFPLTVTSAQKNPTAFYLCASKGLEGYQPQHFGDGTRLSIL.